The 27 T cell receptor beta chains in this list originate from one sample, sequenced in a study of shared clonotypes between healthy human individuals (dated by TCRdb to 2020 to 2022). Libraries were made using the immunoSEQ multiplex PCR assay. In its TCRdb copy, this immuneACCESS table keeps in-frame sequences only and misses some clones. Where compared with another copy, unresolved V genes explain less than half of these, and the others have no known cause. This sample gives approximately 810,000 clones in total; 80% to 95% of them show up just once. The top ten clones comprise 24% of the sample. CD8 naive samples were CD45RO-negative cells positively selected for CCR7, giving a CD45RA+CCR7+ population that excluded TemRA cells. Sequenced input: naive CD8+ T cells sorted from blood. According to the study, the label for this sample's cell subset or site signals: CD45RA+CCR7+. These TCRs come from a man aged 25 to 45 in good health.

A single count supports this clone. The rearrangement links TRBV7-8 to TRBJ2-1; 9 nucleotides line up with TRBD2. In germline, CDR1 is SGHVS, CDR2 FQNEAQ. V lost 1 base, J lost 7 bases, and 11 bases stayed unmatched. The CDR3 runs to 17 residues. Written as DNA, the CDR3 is TGTGCCAGCAGCTTAGGGCGGCGGGGGGGTGCCTTTAATGAGCAGTTCTTC. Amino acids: CASSLGRRGGAFNEQFF.

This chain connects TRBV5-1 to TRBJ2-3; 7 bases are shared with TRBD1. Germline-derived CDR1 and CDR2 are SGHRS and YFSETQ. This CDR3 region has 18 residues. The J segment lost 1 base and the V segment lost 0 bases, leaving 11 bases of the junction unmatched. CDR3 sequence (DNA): TGCGCCAGCAGCTTGGTCGGTGCGGCAGGGGGTGGCACAGATACGCAGTATTTT. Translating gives CASSLVGAAGGGTDTQYF.

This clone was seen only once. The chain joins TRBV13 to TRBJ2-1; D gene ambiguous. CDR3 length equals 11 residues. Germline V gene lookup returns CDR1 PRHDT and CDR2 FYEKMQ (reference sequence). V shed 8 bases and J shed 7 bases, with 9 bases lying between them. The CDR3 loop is CASQYRNEQFF. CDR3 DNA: TGTGCCAGCCAATACAGAAATGAGCAGTTCTTC.

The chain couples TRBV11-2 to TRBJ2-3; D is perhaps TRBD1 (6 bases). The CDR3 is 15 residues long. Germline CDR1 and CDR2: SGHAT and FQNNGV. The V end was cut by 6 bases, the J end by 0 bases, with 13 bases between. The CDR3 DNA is TGTGCCAGCAGATCGGGACATCTTAGCACAGATACGCAGTATTTT. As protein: CASRSGHLSTDTQYF. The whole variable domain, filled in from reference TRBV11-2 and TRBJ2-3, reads EAGVAQSPRYKIIEKRQSVAFWCNPISGHATLYWYQQILGQGPKLLIQFQNNGVVDDSQLPKDRFSAERLKGVDSTLKIQPAKLEDSAVYLCASRSGHLSTDTQYFGPGTRLTVL.

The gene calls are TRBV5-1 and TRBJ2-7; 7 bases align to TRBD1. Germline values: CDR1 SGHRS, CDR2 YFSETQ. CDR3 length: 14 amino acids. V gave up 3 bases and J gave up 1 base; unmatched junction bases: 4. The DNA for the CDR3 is TGCGCCAGCAGCTCCCCAGGGGGTTCCTACGAGCAGTACTTC. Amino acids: CASSSPGGSYEQYF. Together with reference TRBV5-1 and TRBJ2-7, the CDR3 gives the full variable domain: KAGVTQTPRYLIKTRGQQVTLSCSPISGHRSVSWYQQTPGQGLQFLFEYFSETQRNKGNFPGRFSGRQFSNSRSEMNVSTLELGDSALYLCASSSPGGSYEQYFGPGTRLTVT.

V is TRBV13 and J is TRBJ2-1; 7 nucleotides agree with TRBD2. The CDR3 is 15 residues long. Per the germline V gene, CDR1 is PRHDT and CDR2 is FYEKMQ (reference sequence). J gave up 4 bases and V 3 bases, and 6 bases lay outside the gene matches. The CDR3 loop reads CASSFGGREYNEQFF. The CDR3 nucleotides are TGTGCCAGCAGCTTCGGGGGGAGGGAATACAATGAGCAGTTCTTC.

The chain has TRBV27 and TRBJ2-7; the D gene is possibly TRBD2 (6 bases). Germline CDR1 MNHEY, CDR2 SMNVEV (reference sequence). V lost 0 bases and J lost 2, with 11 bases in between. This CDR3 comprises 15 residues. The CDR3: CASSLSVAETYEQYF. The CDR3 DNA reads TGTGCCAGCAGTTTATCGGTAGCGGAAACCTACGAGCAGTACTTC.

This CDR3 reads CASSSPVAEQYF. The DNA for the CDR3 is TGTGCCAGCAGTTCCCCTGTAGCCGAGCAGTACTTC. The chain links TRBV28 to TRBJ2-7, with D unresolved. This CDR3 is built from 12 residues. Germline CDR1 reads MDHEN; CDR2 reads SYDVKM. V was trimmed by 4 bases and J by 6 bases, leaving 10 bases between them.

CDR3 amino acids: CASSLATDGYTF. The CDR3 DNA sequence: TGTGCCAGCAGCTTAGCGACAGACGGCTACACCTTC. The rearrangement links TRBV11-2 to TRBJ1-2, with a weak D call TRBD1 (5 bases). The CDR3 runs to 12 residues. V gave up 1 base and J gave up 8 bases, with 8 bases separating them. The V gene's germline CDR1 is SGHAT and CDR2 FQNNGV.

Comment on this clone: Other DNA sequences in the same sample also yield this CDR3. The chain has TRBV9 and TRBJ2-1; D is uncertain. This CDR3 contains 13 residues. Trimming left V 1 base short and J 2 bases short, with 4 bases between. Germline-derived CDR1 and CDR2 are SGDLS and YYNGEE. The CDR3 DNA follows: TGTGCCAGCAGCGTACCCCCCTACAATGAGCAGTTCTTC. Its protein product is CASSVPPYNEQFF.

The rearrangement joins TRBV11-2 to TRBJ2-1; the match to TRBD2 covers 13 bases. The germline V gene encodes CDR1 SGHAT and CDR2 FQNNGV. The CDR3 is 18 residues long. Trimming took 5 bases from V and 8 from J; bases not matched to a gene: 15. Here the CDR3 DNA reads TGTGCCAGCAGCGAAGCCGGGACTAGCGGGATAGGGCGCGATGAGCAGTTCTTC. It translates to CASSEAGTSGIGRDEQFF.

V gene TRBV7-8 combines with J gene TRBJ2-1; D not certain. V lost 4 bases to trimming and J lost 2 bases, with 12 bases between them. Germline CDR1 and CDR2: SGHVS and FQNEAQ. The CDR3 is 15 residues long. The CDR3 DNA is TGTGCCAGCAGCTATGGCCCCTCCCCCTACAATGAGCAGTTCTTC. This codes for CASSYGPSPYNEQFF.

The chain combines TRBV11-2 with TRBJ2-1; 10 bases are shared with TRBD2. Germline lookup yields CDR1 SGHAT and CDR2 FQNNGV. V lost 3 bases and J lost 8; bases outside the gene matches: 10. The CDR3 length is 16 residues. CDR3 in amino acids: CASSFSASGSSDEQFF. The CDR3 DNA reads TGTGCCAGCAGCTTCTCAGCTAGCGGGAGCAGCGATGAGCAGTTCTTC.

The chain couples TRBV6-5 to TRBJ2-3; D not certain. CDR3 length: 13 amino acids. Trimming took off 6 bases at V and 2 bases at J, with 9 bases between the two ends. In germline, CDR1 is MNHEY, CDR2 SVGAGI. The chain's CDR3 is CASSHKHTDTQYF. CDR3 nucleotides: TGTGCCAGCAGCCATAAACACACAGATACGCAGTATTTT.

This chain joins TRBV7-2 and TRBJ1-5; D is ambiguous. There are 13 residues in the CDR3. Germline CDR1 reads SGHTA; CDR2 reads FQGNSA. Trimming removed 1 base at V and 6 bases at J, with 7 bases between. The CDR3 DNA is TGTGCCAGCAGCTTAGGGGTGAGTCAGCCCCAGCATTTT. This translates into CASSLGVSQPQHF.

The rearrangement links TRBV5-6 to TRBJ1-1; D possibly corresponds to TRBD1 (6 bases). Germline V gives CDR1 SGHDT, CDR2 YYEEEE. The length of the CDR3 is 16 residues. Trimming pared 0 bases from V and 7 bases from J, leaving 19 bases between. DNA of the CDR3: TGTGCCAGCAGCTTGGCCGCCAGGGGTGGATTTGGTGAAGCTTTCTTT. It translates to CASSLAARGGFGEAFF.

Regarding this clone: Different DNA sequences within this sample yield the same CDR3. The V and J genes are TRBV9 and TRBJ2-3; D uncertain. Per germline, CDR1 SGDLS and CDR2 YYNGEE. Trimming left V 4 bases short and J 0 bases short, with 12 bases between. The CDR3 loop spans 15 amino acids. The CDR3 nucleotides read TGTGCCAGCAGCCCCAGAGGACCGAGCACAGATACGCAGTATTTT. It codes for CASSPRGPSTDTQYF.

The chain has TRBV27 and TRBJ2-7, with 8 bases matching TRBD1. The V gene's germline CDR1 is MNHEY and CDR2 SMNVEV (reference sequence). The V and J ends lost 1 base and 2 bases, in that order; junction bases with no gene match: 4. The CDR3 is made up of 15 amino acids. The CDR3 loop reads CASSLFGRGPYEQYF. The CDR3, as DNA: TGTGCCAGCAGTTTATTTGGCAGGGGGCCCTACGAGCAGTACTTC.

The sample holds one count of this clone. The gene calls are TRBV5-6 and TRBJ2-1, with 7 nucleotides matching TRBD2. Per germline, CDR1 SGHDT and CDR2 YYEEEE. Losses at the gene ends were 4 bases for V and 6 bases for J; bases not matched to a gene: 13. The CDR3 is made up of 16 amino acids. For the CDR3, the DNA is TGTGCCAGCAGCCCCGGGGGAGGGATTAGGGCCAATGAGCAGTTCTTC. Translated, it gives CASSPGGGIRANEQFF. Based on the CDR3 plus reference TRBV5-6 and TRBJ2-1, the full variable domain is DAGVTQSPTHLIKTRGQQVTLRCSPKSGHDTVSWYQQALGQGPQFIFQYYEEEERQRGNFPDRFSGHQFPNYSSELNVNALLLGDSALYLCASSPGGGIRANEQFFGPGTRLTVL.

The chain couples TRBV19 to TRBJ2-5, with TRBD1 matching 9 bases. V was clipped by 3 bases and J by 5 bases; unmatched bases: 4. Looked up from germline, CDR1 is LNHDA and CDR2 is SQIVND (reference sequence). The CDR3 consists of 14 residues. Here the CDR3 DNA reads TGTGCCAGTAGTATCAACAGGGGGCACGAGACCCAGTACTTC. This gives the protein CASSINRGHETQYF.

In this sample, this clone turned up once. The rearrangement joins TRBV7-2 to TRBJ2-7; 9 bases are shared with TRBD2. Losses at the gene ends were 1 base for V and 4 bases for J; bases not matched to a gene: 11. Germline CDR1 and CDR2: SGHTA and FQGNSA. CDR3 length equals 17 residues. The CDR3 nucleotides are TGTGCCAGCAGCTTAGACCGACTGGCGGGAGGGGGTTACGAGCAGTACTTC. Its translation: CASSLDRLAGGGYEQYF.

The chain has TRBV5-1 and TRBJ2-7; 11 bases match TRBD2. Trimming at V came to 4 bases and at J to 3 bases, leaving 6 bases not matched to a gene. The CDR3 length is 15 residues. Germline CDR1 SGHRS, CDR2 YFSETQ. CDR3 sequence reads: CASSTGTSGFYEQYF. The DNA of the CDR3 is TGCGCCAGCAGCACCGGGACTAGCGGATTCTACGAGCAGTACTTC.

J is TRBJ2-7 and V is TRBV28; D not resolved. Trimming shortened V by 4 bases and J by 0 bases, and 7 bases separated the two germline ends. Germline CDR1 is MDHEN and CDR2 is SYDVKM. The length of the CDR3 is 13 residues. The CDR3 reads CASSSHSSYEQYF. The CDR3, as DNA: TGTGCCAGCAGTTCCCATAGCTCCTACGAGCAGTACTTC.

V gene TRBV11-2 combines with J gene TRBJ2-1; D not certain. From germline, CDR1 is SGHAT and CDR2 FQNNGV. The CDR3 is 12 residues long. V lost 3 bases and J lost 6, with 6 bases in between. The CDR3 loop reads CASSFLGNEQFF. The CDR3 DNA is TGTGCCAGCAGCTTCTTAGGCAATGAGCAGTTCTTC.

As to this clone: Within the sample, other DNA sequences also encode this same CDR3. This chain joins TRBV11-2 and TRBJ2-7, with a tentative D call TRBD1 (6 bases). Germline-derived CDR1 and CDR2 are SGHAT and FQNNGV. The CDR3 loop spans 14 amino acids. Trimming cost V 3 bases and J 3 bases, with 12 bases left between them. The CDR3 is CASSFYRDNYEQYF. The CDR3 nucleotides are TGTGCCAGCAGCTTCTACCGGGACAACTACGAGCAGTACTTC.

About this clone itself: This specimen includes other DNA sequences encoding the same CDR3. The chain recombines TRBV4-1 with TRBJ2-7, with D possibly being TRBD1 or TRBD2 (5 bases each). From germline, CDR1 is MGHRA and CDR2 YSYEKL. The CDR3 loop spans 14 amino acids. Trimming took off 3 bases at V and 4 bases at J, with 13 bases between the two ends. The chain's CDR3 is CASSQVEGTYEQYF. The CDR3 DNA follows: TGCGCCAGCAGCCAGGTAGAGGGGACGTACGAGCAGTACTTC.

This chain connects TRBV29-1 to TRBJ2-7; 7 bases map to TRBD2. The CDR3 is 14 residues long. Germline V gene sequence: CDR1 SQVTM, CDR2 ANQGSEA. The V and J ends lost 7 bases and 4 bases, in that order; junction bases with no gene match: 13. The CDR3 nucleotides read TGCAGCGCAAAACTTGGGGGAGGGCCTTACGAGCAGTACTTC. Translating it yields CSAKLGGGPYEQYF.